The rows below give T cell receptor beta chains drawn from one sample of a study of CD8 T cells in ankylosing spondylitis. TCRdb passed the 5' RACE reads through MiXCR, listing each CDR3 protein once. The repertoire consists of 250,000 to 350,000 distinct CDR3 sequences, with about 20% occurring once and the leading ten covering around 8%. The sample taken for sequencing was blood, either unsorted or a sorted T cell fraction (not recorded which). These receptor sequences come from a male donor with ankylosing spondylitis or in good health (not recorded which). CDR3s include the opening cysteine and the closing phenylalanine or tryptophan. The D gene is left open where the match is weak. Clone size, where shown, is once, few, many, or a class for clones that have expanded.

cdr3_nt cdr3_aa d_call v_call cdr3_length clone_size j_call
TGCAGTGCTATCAGGGACTACTACAATGAGCAGTTCTTC CSAIRDYYNEQFF TRBD2 TRBV20-1 13 - TRBJ2-1
TGTGCCAGCAGTCTACCTGCCGGGGAGCTGTTTTTT CASSLPAGELFF - TRBV12-3/TRBV12-4 12 many TRBJ2-2
TGTGCCAGCAGCTCTACTTCTCCAGGACCCCACTCTGGGGCCAACGTCCTGACTTTC CASSSTSPGPHSGANVLTF - TRBV5-6 19 few TRBJ2-6
TGTGCCAGCAGCTTAAGGGGGGGGGCGAACACCGGGGAGCTGTTTTTT CASSLRGGANTGELFF TRBD2 TRBV7-3 16 - TRBJ2-2
TGCAGTGCTAGAGCCCGCGAAGGCTCCTACAATGAGCAGTTCTTC CSARAREGSYNEQFF - TRBV20-1 15 - TRBJ2-1
TGTGCCAGCAGTGTCGCAGGGGGACTCTATGAGCAGTTCTTC CASSVAGGLYEQFF - TRBV2 14 few TRBJ2-1
TGTGCCAGCAGTCAGACAGGCCCCTATGGCTACACCTTC CASSQTGPYGYTF - TRBV3-1 13 once TRBJ1-2
TGTGCCAGCAGTTACGGGCAGAGCACAGATACGCAGTATTTT CASSYGQSTDTQYF - TRBV6-5 14 few TRBJ2-3
TGTGCCAGCAGCTTGGTTGGGGACAACATGTTCTTC CASSLVGDNMFF - TRBV5-6 12 - TRBJ2-1
TGTGCCAGCAGCTTAGTGTCTAGCGGGGGGGCTGGCACAGATACGCAGTATTTT CASSLVSSGGAGTDTQYF TRBD2 TRBV11-2 18 - TRBJ2-3
TGTGCCACCTGCCCAGGGGTAATGAGGGAAGAGACCCAGTACTTC CATCPGVMREETQYF - TRBV3-1 15 - TRBJ2-5
TGTGCCAGCAGCGAAAGGGGTGGCCAGGAGTATAATTCACCCCTCCACTTT CASSERGGQEYNSPLHF - TRBV7-3 17 few TRBJ1-6
TGTGCCAGCAGCGGAGGGACAGGGACCGGGGAGCTGTTTTTT CASSGGTGTGELFF - TRBV21-1 14 - TRBJ2-2
TGCAGTGCTAGAGATTTCCCAGTTAGCGGGGTTAGCTCCTACAATGAGCAGTTCTTC CSARDFPVSGVSSYNEQFF TRBD2 TRBV20-1 19 few TRBJ2-1
TGTGCCATCAGTGAAGGGGGACAACTCTATGGCTACACCTTC CAISEGGQLYGYTF - TRBV10-3 14 - TRBJ1-2
TGCAGTGCTGACCCTAGCGGGGGGGGCGGGGAGACCCAGTACTTC CSADPSGGGGETQYF TRBD2 TRBV20-1 15 - TRBJ2-5
TGTGCCAGCAGTTTTGCTGGAAACACCATATATTTT CASSFAGNTIYF - TRBV12-3/TRBV12-4 12 few TRBJ1-3
TGCAGTGCTGGGGGACTGGGTAGCAATCAGCCCCAGCATTTT CSAGGLGSNQPQHF - TRBV20-1 14 many TRBJ1-5
TGTGCCAGCAGCTTATCTAGTTTGAACACCGGGGAGCTGTTTTTT CASSLSSLNTGELFF - TRBV7-2 15 few TRBJ2-2
TGTGCCAGCTCCGGGGGTTATAGCTATGGCTACACCTTC CASSGGYSYGYTF - TRBV6-1 13 many TRBJ1-2
TGCGCCAGCAGCCCGGGACAGGGAGGCACCGGGGAGCTGTTTTTT CASSPGQGGTGELFF TRBD1 TRBV5-1 15 - TRBJ2-2
TGTGCCAGCAGTTTCCGTCTAGCGGGAGTCGCGAACACCGGGGAGCTGTTTTTT CASSFRLAGVANTGELFF TRBD2 TRBV12-3/TRBV12-4 18 - TRBJ2-2
TGTGCCAGCAGTTCAGGGGCTATGGCTGGAAACACCATATATTTT CASSSGAMAGNTIYF - TRBV6-5 15 many TRBJ1-3
TGTGCCATCAGTGAGACGACAGGGCTGGAGAATTCACCCCTCCACTTT CAISETTGLENSPLHF TRBD1 TRBV10-3 16 - TRBJ1-6
TGTGCCAGCAGTTTAAGAGGAGGTGCAGCTTTCTTT CASSLRGGAAFF - TRBV27 12 - TRBJ1-1
TGCAGTGCTACCCGGACAGGGAACAATCAGCCCCAGCATTTT CSATRTGNNQPQHF TRBD1 TRBV20-1 14 many TRBJ1-5
TGTGCCAGCGCAGGGGAAGATACGCAGTATTTT CASAGEDTQYF - TRBV24-1 11 many TRBJ2-3
TGTGCCAGCAGTTTACCCGGGACTAGCGGGAGAGATACGCAGTATTTT CASSLPGTSGRDTQYF TRBD2 TRBV28 16 few TRBJ2-3
TGTGCCAGCAGCTTCCACACCGGCCCGGTATCCAGGGTGGTGTATACGCAGTATTTT CASSFHTGPVSRVVYTQYF - TRBV11-2 19 - TRBJ2-3
TGCAGTGCTATTGGACAGGGTATATACAATGAGCAGTTCTTC CSAIGQGIYNEQFF TRBD1 TRBV20-1 14 many TRBJ2-1
TGTGCCACCTCCCATGGAGGTCAGCCCCAGCATTTT CATSHGGQPQHF - TRBV2 12 - TRBJ1-5
TGTGCCAGCAGTTTGGTAGGGACAGGGGTCACTGAAGCTTTCTTT CASSLVGTGVTEAFF TRBD1 TRBV28 15 few TRBJ1-1
TGTGCCAGCAGCTTTGTTGGTAGCGGGGGCCAGGGGGAGCTGTTTTTT CASSFVGSGGQGELFF TRBD2 TRBV7-2 16 - TRBJ2-2
TGCAGCGTTGCCTCTAGGGACAGGACGACAGATACGCAGTATTTT CSVASRDRTTDTQYF TRBD1 TRBV29-1 15 - TRBJ2-3
TGTGCCAGCAGTGCCTTTCTAGGCGGTGAGCAGTTCTTC CASSAFLGGEQFF - TRBV12-3/TRBV12-4 13 few TRBJ2-1
TGTGCCAGCAGACTCGGGACAGGGGTAGATACGCAGTATTTT CASRLGTGVDTQYF TRBD1 TRBV7-8 14 - TRBJ2-3
TGCAGCGTTGATGAGTTTTCCTATGGCTACACCTTC CSVDEFSYGYTF - TRBV29-1 12 - TRBJ1-2
TGTGCCAGCAGTCCGTTGGATGGCTACACCTTC CASSPLDGYTF - TRBV12-3/TRBV12-4 11 - TRBJ1-2
TGTGCCAGCAGTGAGCCCGGATATAGCAATCAGCCCCAGCATTTT CASSEPGYSNQPQHF - TRBV25-1 15 many TRBJ1-5
TGTGCCAGCAGTTTAGGGGCCCGAGAGACCCAGTACTTC CASSLGARETQYF - TRBV12-3/TRBV12-4 13 once TRBJ2-5
TGCAGCGTTGGGGGGCAGGGAAACACCATATATTTT CSVGGQGNTIYF - TRBV29-1 12 - TRBJ1-3
TGTGCCAGCAGTTACCCCGGAGGGTCAGATAGCAATCAGCCCCAGCATTTT CASSYPGGSDSNQPQHF - TRBV6-5 17 many TRBJ1-5
TGTGCCAGCAGTTACTCGTTTCGGAACACTGAAGCTTTCTTT CASSYSFRNTEAFF - TRBV6-5 14 many TRBJ1-1
TGTGCCAGCCGACAGGAGAACACTGAAGCTTTCTTT CASRQENTEAFF - TRBV3-1 12 - TRBJ1-1
TGCAGCGTCCCCGGGTGGGGCGGGGAGCTGTTTTTT CSVPGWGGELFF - TRBV29-1 12 few TRBJ2-2
TGTGCCAGCAGTTCCTTAGCGGGAGGCCTAGCCAAAAACATTCAGTACTTC CASSSLAGGLAKNIQYF TRBD2 TRBV12-3/TRBV12-4 17 many TRBJ2-4
TGTGCCAGCAGTGAAAGCGGACTAGCGGGAGGGGCTCTGCCCTGGAATGAGCAGTTCTTC CASSESGLAGGALPWNEQFF TRBD2 TRBV2 20 - TRBJ2-1
TGTGCCAGCAGCCCCACAACAGAGAGGTTTGGAAACACCATATATTTT CASSPTTERFGNTIYF - TRBV6-1 16 - TRBJ1-3
TGTGTCAGCAGCCAGTGGCACCATAGCACAGATACGCAGTATTTT CVSSQWHHSTDTQYF - TRBV9 15 - TRBJ2-3
TGTGCCAGTGGGACCTCAGGGGCTAGTCAGCCCCAGCATTTT CASGTSGASQPQHF - TRBV27 14 - TRBJ1-5
TGTGCCAGCAGGTGGAGCGGGAGTGGAGATACGCAGTATTTT CASRWSGSGDTQYF TRBD2 TRBV7-2 14 - TRBJ2-3
TGCAGTGCACACGAGGGGTATCCAGATACGCAGTATTTT CSAHEGYPDTQYF - TRBV20-1 13 few TRBJ2-3